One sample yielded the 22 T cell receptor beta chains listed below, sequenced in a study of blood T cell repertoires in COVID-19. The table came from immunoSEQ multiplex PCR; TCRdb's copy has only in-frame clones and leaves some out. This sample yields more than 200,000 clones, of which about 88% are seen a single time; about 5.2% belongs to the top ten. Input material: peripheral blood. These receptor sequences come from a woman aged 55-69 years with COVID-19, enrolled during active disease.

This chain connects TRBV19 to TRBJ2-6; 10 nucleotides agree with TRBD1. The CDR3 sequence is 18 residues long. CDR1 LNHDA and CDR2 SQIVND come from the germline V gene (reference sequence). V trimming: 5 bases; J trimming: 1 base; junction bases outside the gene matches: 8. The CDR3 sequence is CASSVPDRGISGANVLTF. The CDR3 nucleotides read TGTGCCAGTAGTGTCCCGGACAGGGGGATATCTGGGGCCAACGTCCTGACTTTC. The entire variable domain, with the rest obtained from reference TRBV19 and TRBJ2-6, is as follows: DGGITQSPKYLFRKEGQNVTLSCEQNLNHDAMYWYRQDPGQGLRLIYYSQIVNDFQKGDIAEGYSVSREKKESFPLTVTSAQKNPTAFYLCASSVPDRGISGANVLTFGAGSRLTVL.

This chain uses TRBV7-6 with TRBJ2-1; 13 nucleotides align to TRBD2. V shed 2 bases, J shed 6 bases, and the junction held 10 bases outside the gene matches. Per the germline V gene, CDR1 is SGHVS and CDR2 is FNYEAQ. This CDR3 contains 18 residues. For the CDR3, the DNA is TGTGCCAGCAGCTTAAAGGGACTAGCGGGACTGGGCGGCAATGAGCAGTTCTTC. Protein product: CASSLKGLAGLGGNEQFF.

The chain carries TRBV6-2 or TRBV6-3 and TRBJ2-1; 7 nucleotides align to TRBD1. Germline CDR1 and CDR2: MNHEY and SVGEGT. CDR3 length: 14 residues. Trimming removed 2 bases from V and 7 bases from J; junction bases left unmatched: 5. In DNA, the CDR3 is TGTGCCAGCAGTTACCGGAAGGGGGCGAATGAGCAGTTCTTC. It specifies CASSYRKGANEQFF.

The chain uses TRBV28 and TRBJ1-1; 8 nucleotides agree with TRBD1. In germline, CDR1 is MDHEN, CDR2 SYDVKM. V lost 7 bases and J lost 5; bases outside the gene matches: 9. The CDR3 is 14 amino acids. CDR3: CASTGTGRITEAFF. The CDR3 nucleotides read TGTGCCAGCACCGGGACAGGCCGGATAACTGAAGCTTTCTTT.

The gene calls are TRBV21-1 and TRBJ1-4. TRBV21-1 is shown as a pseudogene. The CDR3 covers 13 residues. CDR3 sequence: CASSKRRGEKLFF. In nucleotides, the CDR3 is TGTGCCAGCAGCAAGCGGAGAGGTGAAAAACTGTTTTTT.

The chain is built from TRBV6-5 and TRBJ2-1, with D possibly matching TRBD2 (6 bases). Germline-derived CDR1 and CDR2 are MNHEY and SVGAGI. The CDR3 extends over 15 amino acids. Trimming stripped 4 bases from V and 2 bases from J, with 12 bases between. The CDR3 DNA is TGTGCCAGCAGTTCCCGTTGGGGGGCCTACAATGAGCAGTTCTTC. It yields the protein CASSSRWGAYNEQFF.

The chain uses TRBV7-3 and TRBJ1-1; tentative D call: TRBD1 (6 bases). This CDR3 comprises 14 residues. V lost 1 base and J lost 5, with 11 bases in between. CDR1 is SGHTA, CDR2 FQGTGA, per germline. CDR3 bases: TGTGCCAGCAGCTTAAGGGGGCGCGAGACTGAAGCTTTCTTT. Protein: CASSLRGRETEAFF.

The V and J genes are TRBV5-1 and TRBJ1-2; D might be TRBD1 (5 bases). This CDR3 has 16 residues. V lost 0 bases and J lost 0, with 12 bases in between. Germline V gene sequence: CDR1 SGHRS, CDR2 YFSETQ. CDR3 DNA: TGCGCCAGCAGCTTGGTAGCCAGGGCGCCTAACTATGGCTACACCTTC. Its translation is CASSLVARAPNYGYTF. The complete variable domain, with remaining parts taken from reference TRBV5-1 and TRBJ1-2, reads KAGVTQTPRYLIKTRGQQVTLSCSPISGHRSVSWYQQTPGQGLQFLFEYFSETQRNKGNFPGRFSGRQFSNSRSEMNVSTLELGDSALYLCASSLVARAPNYGYTFGSGTRLTVV.

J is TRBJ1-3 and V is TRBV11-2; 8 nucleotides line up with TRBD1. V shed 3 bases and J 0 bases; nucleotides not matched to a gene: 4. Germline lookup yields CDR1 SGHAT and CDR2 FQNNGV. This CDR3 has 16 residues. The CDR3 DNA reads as TGTGCCAGCAGCTTGAGTGACAGGGGCTCTGGAAACACCATATATTTT. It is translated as CASSLSDRGSGNTIYF.

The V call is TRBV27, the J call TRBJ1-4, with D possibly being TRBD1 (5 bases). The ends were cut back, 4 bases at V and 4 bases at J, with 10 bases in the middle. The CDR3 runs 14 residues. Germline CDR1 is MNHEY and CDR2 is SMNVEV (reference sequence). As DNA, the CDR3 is TGTGCCAGCAGTTCCTGGGGGGATAATGAAAAACTGTTTTTT. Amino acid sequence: CASSSWGDNEKLFF.

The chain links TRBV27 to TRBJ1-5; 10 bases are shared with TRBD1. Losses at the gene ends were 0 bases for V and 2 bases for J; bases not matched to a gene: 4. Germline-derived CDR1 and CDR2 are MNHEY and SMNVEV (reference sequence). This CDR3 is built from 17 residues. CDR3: CASSLSHDRGRNQPQHF. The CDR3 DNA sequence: TGTGCCAGCAGTTTATCCCACGACAGGGGGCGCAATCAGCCCCAGCATTTT.

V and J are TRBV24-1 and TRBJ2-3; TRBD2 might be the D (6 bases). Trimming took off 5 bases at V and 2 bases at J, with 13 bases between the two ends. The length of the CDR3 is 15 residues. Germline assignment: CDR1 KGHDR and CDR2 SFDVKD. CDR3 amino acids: CATSALRGATDTQYF. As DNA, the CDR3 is TGTGCCACCAGTGCCCTGCGGGGAGCCACAGATACGCAGTATTTT.

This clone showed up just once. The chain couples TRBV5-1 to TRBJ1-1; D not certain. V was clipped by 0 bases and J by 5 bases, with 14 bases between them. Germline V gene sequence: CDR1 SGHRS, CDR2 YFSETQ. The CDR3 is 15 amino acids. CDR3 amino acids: CASSLAQASLTEAFF. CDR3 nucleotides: TGCGCCAGCAGCTTGGCCCAGGCCTCCCTTACTGAAGCTTTCTTT.

This chain's CDR3 is CASSIFAGGSYNEQFF. The CDR3 DNA reads TGTGCCAGTAGTATTTTTGCCGGCGGCTCCTACAATGAGCAGTTCTTC. The chain is built from TRBV19 and TRBJ2-1; D not resolved. There are 16 residues in the CDR3. V was cut by 3 bases and J by 0 bases, with 12 bases left in between. The germline V gene encodes CDR1 LNHDA and CDR2 SQIVND (reference sequence).

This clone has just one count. The CDR3 sequence: CASSVLYPSGAGYEQYF. As DNA, the CDR3 is TGTGCCAGTAGCGTCTTATACCCGAGCGGGGCGGGTTACGAGCAGTACTTC. The chain combines TRBV19 with TRBJ2-7; 7 bases line up with TRBD2. This CDR3 has 17 amino acids. V dropped 6 bases and J dropped 4; count of bases not matched to a gene: 18. The germline V gene has CDR1 LNHDA and CDR2 SQIVND (reference sequence). Combining the CDR3 with reference TRBV19 and TRBJ2-7 gives the whole variable domain DGGITQSPKYLFRKEGQNVTLSCEQNLNHDAMYWYRQDPGQGLRLIYYSQIVNDFQKGDIAEGYSVSREKKESFPLTVTSAQKNPTAFYLCASSVLYPSGAGYEQYFGPGTRLTVT.

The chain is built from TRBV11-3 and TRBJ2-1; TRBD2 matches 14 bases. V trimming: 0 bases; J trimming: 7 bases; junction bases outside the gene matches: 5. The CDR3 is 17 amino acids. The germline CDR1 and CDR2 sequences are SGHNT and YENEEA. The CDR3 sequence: CASSLDSGTSGSNEQFF. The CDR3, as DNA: TGTGCCAGCAGCTTAGACTCCGGGACTAGCGGGAGTAATGAGCAGTTCTTC. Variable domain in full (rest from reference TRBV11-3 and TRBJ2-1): EAGVVQSPRYKIIEKKQPVAFWCNPISGHNTLYWYLQNLGQGPELLIRYENEEAVDDSQLPKDRFSAERLKGVDSTLKIQPAELGDSAVYLCASSLDSGTSGSNEQFFGPGTRLTVL.

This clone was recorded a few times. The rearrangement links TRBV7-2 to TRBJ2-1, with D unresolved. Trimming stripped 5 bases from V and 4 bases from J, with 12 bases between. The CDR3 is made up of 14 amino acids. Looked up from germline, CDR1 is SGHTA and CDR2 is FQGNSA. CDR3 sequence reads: CASSPESGYNEQFF. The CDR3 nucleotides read TGTGCCAGCAGCCCCGAATCGGGTTACAATGAGCAGTTCTTC.

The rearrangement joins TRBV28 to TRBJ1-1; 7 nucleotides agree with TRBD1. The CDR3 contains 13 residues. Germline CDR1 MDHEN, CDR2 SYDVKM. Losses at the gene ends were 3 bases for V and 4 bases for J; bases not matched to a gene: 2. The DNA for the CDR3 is TGTGCCAGCAGTTTTCGACAGGGCACTGAAGCTTTCTTT. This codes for CASSFRQGTEAFF.

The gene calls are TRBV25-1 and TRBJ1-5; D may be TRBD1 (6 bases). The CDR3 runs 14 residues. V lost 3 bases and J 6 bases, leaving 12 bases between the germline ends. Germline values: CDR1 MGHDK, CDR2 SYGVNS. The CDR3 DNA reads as TGTGCCAGCAGTGAGGCGTTGGGGGCTCAGCCCCAGCATTTT. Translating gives CASSEALGAQPQHF.

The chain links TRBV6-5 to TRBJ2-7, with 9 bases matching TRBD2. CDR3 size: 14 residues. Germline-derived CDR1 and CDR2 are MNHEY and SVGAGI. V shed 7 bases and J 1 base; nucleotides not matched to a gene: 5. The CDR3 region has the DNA TGTGCCAGCACCAAGCGGGGGGAATCCTACGAGCAGTACTTC. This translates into CASTKRGESYEQYF.

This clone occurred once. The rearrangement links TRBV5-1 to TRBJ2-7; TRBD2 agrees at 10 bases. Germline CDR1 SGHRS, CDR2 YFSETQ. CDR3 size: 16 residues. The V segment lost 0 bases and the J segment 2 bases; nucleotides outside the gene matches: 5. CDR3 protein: CASSLDASGGPYEQYF. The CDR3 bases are TGCGCCAGCAGCTTGGATGCTAGCGGGGGTCCCTACGAGCAGTACTTC.

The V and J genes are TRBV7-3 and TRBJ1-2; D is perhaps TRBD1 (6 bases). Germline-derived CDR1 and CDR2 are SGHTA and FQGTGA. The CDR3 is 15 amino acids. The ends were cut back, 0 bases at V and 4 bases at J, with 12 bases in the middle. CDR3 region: CASSLTPDRSYGYTF. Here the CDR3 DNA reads TGTGCCAGCAGCTTAACTCCCGACAGGTCCTATGGCTACACCTTC.